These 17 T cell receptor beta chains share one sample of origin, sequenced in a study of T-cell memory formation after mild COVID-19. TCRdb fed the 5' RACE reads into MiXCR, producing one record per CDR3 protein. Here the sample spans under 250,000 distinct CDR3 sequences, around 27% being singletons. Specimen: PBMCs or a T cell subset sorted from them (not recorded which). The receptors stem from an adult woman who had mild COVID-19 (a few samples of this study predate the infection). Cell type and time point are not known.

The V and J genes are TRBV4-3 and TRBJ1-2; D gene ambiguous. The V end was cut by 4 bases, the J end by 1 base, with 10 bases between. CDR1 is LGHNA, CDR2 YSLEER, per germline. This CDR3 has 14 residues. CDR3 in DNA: TGCGCCAGCAGCCCAGGAGGCGATAACTATGGCTACACCTTC. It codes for CASSPGGDNYGYTF.

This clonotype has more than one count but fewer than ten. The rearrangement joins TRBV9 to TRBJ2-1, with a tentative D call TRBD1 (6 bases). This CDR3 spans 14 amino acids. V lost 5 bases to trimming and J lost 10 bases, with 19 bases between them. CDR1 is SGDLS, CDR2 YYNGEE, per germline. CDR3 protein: CASSPGGLPPEQFF. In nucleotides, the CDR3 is TGTGCCAGCAGTCCTGGGGGCCTCCCACCAGAGCAGTTCTTC.

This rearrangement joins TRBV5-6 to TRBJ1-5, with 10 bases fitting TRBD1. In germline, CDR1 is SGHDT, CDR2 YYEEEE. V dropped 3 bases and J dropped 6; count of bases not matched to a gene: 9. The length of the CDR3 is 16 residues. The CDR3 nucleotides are TGTGCCAGCAGCTACGCCGGGACAGGGGTAGGTCAGCCCCAGCATTTT. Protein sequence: CASSYAGTGVGQPQHF.

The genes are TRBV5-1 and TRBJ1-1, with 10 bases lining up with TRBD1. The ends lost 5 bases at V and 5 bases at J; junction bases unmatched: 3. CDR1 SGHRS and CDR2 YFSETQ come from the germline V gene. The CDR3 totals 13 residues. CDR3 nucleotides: TGCGCCAGCAGGGGACAGGGGTGGACTGAAGCTTTCTTT. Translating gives CASRGQGWTEAFF.

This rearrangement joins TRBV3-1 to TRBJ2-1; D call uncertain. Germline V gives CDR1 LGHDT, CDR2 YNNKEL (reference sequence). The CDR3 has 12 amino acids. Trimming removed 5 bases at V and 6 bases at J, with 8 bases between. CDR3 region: CASSSPSNEQFF. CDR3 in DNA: TGTGCCAGCAGCTCCCCCAGCAATGAGCAGTTCTTC.

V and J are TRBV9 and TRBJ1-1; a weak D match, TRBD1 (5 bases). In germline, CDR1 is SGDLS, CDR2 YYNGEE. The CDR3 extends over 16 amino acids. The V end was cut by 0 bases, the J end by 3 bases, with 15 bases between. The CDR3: CASSVDGTPGDTEAFF. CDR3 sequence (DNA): TGTGCCAGCAGCGTAGATGGGACCCCAGGAGACACTGAAGCTTTCTTT.

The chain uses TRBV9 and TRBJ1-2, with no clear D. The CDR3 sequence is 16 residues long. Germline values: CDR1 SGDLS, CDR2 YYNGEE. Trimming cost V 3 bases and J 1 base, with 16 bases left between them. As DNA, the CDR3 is TGTGCCAGCAGCGGCGGTGGCAGGATTGTTAACTATGGCTACACCTTC. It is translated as CASSGGGRIVNYGYTF.

CDR3 region: CASSLARAETQYF. DNA of the CDR3: TGTGCCAGCAGCTTAGCCAGGGCAGAGACCCAGTACTTC. The chain links TRBV7-2 to TRBJ2-5; possibly TRBD1 for D (5 bases). The ends were cut back, 0 bases at V and 4 bases at J, with 6 bases in the middle. CDR3 length: 13 residues. CDR1 SGHTA and CDR2 FQGNSA come from the germline V gene.

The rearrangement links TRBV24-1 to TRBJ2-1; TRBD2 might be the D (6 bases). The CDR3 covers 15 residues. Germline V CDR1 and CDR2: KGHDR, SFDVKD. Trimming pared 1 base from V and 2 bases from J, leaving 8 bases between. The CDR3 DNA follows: TGTGCCACCAGTGATTTAGGAGGGACCTACAATGAGCAGTTCTTC. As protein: CATSDLGGTYNEQFF.

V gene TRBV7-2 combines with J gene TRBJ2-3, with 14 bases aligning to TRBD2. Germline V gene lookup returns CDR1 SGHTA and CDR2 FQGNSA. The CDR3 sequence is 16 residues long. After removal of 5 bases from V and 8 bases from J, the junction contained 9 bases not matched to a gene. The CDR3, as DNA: TGTGCCAGCAGCCGGGGAGGGACTAGCGGGAGAGTTACGCAGTATTTT. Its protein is CASSRGGTSGRVTQYF.

This CDR3 reads CSVLGTGGHYEQYF. The CDR3 region has the DNA TGCAGCGTCCTGGGGACAGGGGGCCACTACGAGCAGTACTTC. J is TRBJ2-7 and V is TRBV29-1, with 12 bases that match TRBD1. Looked up from germline, CDR1 is SQVTM and CDR2 is ANQGSEA. With V trimmed by 6 bases and J by 3 bases, 6 bases remained unmatched. The CDR3 consists of 14 residues.

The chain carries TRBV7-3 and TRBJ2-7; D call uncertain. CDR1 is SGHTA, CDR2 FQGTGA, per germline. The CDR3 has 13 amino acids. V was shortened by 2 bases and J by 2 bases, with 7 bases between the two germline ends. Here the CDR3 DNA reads TGTGCCAGCAGCTTAGACGACACCTACGAGCAGTACTTC. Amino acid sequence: CASSLDDTYEQYF.

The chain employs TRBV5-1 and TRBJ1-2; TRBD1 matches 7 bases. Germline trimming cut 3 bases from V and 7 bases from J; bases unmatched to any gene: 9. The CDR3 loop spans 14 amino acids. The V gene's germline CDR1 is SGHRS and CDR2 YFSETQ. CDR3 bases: TGCGCCAGCAGCTCCGGCGAGGGGGCTGGTGGCTACACCTTC. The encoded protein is CASSSGEGAGGYTF.

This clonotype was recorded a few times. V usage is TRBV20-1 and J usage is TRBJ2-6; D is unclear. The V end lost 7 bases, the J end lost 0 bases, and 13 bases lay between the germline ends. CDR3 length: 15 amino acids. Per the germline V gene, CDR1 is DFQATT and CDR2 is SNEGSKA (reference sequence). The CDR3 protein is CSVGGSPSGANVLTF. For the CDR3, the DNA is TGCAGTGTGGGCGGCAGTCCCTCTGGGGCCAACGTCCTGACTTTC.

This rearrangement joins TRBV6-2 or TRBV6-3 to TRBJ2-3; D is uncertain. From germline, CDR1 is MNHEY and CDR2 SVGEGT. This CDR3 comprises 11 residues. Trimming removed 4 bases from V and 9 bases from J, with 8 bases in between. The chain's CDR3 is CASSSGVTQYF. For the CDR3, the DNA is TGTGCCAGCAGTTCGGGTGTCACGCAGTATTTT.

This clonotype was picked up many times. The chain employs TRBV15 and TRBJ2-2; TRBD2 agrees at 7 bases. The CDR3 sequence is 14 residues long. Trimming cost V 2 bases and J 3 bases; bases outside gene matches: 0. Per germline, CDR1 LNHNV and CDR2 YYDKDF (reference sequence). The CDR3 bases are TGTGCCACCAGCAGACTAGCGGACACCGGGGAGCTGTTTTTT. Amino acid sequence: CATSRLADTGELFF.

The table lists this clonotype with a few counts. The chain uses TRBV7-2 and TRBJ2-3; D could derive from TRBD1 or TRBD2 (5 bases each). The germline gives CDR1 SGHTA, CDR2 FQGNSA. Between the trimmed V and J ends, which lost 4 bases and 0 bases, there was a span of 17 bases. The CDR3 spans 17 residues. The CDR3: CASSSPPGLPSTDTQYF. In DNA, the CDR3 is TGTGCCAGCAGCTCCCCCCCGGGGCTCCCTAGCACAGATACGCAGTATTTT.